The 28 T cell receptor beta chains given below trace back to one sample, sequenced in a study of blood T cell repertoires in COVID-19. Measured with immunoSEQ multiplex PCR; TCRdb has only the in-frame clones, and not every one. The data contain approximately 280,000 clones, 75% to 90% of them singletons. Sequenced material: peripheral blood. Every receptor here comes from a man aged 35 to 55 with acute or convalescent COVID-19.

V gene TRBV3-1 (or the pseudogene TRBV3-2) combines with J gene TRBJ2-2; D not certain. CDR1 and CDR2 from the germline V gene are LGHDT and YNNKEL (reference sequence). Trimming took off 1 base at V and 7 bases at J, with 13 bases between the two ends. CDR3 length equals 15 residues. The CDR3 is CASSQGSIGGGELFF. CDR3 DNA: TGTGCCAGCAGCCAAGGGTCCATTGGCGGCGGGGAGCTGTTTTTT.

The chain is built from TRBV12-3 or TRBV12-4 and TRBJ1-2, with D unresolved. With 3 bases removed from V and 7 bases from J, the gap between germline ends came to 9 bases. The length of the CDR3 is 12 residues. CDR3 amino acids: CASSFSGSGYTF. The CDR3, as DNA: TGTGCCAGCAGTTTTTCGGGAAGTGGCTACACCTTC.

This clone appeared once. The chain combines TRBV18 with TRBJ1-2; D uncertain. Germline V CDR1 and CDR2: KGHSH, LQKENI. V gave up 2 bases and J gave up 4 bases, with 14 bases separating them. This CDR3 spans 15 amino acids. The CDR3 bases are TGTGCCAGCTCACCAACTCCGAATCAGGCCTATGGCTACACCTTC. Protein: CASSPTPNQAYGYTF.

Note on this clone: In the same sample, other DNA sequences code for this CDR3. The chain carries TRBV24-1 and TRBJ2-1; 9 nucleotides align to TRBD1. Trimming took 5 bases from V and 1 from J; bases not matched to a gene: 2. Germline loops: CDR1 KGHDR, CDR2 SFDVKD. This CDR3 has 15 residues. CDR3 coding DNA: TGTGCCACCAGTGGTGGACAGGGGTCCTACAATGAGCAGTTCTTC. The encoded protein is CATSGGQGSYNEQFF.

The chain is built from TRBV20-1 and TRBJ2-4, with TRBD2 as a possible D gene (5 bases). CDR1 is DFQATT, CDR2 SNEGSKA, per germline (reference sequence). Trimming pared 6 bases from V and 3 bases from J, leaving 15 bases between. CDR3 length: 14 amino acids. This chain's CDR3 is CSASLGEGKNIQYF. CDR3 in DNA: TGCAGTGCAAGTCTGGGCGAGGGCAAAAACATTCAGTACTTC.

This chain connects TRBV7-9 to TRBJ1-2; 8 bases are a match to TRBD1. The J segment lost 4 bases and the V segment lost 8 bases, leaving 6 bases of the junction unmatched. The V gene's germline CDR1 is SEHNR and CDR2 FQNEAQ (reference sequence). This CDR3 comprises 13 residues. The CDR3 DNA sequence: TGTGCCAGCTCCCAGGGGGCTGGCTATGGCTACACCTTC. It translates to CASSQGAGYGYTF.

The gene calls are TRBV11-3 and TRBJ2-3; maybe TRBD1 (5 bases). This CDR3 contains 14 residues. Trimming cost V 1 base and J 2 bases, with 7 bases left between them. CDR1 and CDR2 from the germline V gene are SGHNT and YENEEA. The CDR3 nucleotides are TGTGCCAGCAGCTTAGGTGGGGCCACAGATACGCAGTATTTT. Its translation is CASSLGGATDTQYF.

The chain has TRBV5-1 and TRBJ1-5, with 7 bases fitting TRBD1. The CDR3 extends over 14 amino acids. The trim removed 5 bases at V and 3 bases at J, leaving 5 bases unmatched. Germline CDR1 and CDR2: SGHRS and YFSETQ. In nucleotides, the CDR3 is TGCGCCAGCAGTGAGGGACAGTACAATCAGCCCCAGCATTTT. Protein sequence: CASSEGQYNQPQHF.

The CDR3 DNA follows: TGCGCCAGCCGAAGACTAGCGGGGATTGCAGGCGGGGAGCTGTTTTTT. This codes for CASRRLAGIAGGELFF. This chain links TRBV5-1 with TRBJ2-2, with TRBD2 matching 11 bases. Germline loops: CDR1 SGHRS, CDR2 YFSETQ. This CDR3 comprises 16 residues. The J segment lost 7 bases and the V segment lost 7 bases, leaving 12 bases of the junction unmatched.

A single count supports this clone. In DNA, the CDR3 is TGTGCCAGCAGTTACATGGGGGCAGGGGAGTTCTTC. This translates into CASSYMGAGEFF. This sequence joins TRBV6-2 or TRBV6-3 and TRBJ2-1; D possibly corresponds to TRBD1 (6 bases). The V and J ends lost 2 bases and 14 bases respectively, with 13 bases between them. CDR1 and CDR2 from the germline V gene are MNHEY and SVGEGT. CDR3 length: 12 amino acids.

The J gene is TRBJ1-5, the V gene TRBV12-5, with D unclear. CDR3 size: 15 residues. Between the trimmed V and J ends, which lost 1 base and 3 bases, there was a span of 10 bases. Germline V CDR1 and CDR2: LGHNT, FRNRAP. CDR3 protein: CASGLAGLNNQPQHF. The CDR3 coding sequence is TGTGCTAGTGGTTTGGCCGGGTTGAACAATCAGCCCCAGCATTTT.

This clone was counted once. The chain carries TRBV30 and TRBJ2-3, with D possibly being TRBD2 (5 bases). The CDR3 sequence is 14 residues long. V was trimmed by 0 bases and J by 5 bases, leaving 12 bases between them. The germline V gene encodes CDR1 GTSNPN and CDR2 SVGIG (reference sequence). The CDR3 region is CAWSVLAGGDTQYF. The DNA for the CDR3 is TGTGCCTGGAGTGTACTGGCGGGTGGAGATACGCAGTATTTT.

The CDR3 loop reads CASSPAGGSGNTIYF. As DNA, the CDR3 is TGTGCCAGCAGCCCCGCCGGGGGATCTGGAAACACCATATATTTT. This chain uses TRBV7-9 with TRBJ1-3; weak D call: TRBD1 (5 bases). The germline gives CDR1 SEHNR, CDR2 FQNEAQ (reference sequence). This CDR3 has 15 residues. Trimming pared 5 bases from V and 1 base from J, leaving 12 bases between.

The CDR3 is CASSYPPQRGGYEQFF. CDR3 nucleotide sequence: TGTGCCAGCAGTTACCCCCCCCAGCGGGGGGGATATGAGCAGTTCTTC. The chain couples TRBV6-2 or TRBV6-3 to TRBJ2-1; TRBD2 matches at 10 bases. The CDR3 runs 16 residues. Trimming took 2 bases from V and 8 from J; bases not matched to a gene: 9. The germline CDR1 and CDR2 sequences are MNHEY and SVGEGT.

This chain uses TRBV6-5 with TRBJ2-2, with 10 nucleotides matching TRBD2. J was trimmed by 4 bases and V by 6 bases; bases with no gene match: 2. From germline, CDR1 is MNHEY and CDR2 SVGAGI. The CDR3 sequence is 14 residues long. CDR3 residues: CASRSGGATGELFF. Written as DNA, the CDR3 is TGTGCCAGCAGGAGCGGGGGGGCCACCGGGGAGCTGTTTTTT.

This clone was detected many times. CDR3 loop: CASSLVLAGQGNTEAFF. CDR3 nucleotides: TGTGCCAGCAGCTTAGTCCTTGCGGGACAGGGGAACACTGAAGCTTTCTTT. The chain joins TRBV7-6 to TRBJ1-1; TRBD1 matches 9 bases. Germline loops: CDR1 SGHVS, CDR2 FNYEAQ. V was clipped by 1 base and J by 1 base; unmatched bases: 7. CDR3 length: 17 residues.

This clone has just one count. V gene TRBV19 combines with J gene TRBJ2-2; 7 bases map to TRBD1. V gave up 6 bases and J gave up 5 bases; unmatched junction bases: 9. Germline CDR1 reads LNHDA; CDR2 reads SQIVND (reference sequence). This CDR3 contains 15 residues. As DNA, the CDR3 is TGTGCCAGTAGGGTCGACAGGGAAATGACCGGGGAGCTGTTTTTT. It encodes CASRVDREMTGELFF.

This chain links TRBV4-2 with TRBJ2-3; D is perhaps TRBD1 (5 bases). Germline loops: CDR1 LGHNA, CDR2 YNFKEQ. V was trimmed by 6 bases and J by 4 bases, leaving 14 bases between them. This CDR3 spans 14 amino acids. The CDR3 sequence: CASRAAQGADTQYF. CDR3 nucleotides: TGTGCCAGCAGGGCGGCCCAAGGGGCAGATACGCAGTATTTT.

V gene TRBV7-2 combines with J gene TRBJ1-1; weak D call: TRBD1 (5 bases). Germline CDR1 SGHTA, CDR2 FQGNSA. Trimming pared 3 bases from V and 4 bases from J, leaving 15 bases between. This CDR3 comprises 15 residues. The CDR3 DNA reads TGTGCCAGCAGCTTTCTGCCTGGGGGGGGCACTGAAGCTTTCTTT. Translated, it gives CASSFLPGGGTEAFF.

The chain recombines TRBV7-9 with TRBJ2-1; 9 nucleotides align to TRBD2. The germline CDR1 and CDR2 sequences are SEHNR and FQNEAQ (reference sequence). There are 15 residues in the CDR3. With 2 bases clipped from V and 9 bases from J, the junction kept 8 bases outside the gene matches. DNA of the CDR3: TGTGCCAGCAGCTTATACCAGCGGGGGGCGTTTGAGCAGTTCTTC. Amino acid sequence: CASSLYQRGAFEQFF.

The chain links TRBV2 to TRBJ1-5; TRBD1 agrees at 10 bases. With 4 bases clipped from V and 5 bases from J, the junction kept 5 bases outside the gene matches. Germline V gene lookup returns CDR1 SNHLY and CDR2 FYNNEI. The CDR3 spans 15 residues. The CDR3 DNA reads TGTGCCAGCAGTGGGAGGACAGGGGGGGATCAGCCCCAGCATTTT. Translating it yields CASSGRTGGDQPQHF.

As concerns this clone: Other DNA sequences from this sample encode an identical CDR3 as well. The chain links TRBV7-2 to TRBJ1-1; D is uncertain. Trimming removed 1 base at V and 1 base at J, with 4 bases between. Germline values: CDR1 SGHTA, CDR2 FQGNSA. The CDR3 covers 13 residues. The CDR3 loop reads CASSLVRNTEAFF. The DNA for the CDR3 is TGTGCCAGCAGCTTAGTTAGGAACACTGAAGCTTTCTTT.

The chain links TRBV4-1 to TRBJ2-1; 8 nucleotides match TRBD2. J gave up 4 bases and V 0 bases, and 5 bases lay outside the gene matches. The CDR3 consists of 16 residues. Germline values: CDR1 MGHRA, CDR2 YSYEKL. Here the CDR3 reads CASSQDEGGGYNEQFF. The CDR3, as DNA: TGCGCCAGCAGCCAAGATGAGGGCGGGGGGTACAATGAGCAGTTCTTC.

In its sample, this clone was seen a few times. CDR3 in DNA: TGTGCCAGCAGCCAGGGACAGGGGGCCTATGGCTACACCTTC. It translates to CASSQGQGAYGYTF. The rearrangement uses TRBV3-1 (or the pseudogene TRBV3-2) and TRBJ1-2; TRBD1 aligns across 12 bases. The ends lost 3 bases at V and 4 bases at J; junction bases unmatched: 0. The V gene's germline CDR1 is LGHDT and CDR2 YNNKEL (reference sequence). The CDR3 has 14 residues.

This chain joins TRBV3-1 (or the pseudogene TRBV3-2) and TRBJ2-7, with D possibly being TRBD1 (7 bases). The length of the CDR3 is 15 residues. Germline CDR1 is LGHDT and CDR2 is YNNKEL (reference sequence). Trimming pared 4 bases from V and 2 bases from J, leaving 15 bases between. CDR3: CASSLQRRGPYEQYF. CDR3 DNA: TGTGCCAGCAGCCTCCAAAGGAGGGGGCCCTACGAGCAGTACTTC.

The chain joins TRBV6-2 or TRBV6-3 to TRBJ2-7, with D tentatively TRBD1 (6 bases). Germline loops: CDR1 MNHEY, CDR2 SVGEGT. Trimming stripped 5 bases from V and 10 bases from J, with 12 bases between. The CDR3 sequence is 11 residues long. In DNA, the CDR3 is TGTGCCAGCAGTCCCCAGGGGACACAGTACTTC. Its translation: CASSPQGTQYF.

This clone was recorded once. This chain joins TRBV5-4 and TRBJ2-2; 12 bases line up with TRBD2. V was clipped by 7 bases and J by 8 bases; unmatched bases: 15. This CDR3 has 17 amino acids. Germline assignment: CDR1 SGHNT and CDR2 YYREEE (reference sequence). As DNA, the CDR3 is TGTGCCAGCGCCCCCGCTAGCGGGGGGGCAGTAGGGGGGGAGCTGTTTTTT. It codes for CASAPASGGAVGGELFF.

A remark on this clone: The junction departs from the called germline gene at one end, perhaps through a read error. In DNA, the CDR3 is TGTGCCAGCACCCAAAAGGGGAATGAGCAGTTCTTC. Amino acid sequence: CASTQKGNEQFF. The chain carries TRBV3-1 (or the pseudogene TRBV3-2) and TRBJ2-1; possibly TRBD1 for D (5 bases). This CDR3 contains 12 residues. Germline CDR1 and CDR2: LGHDT and YNNKEL (reference sequence).